The 31 T cell receptor beta chains given below trace back to one sample, sequenced in a study of CD8+CD57+ T cells in acquired aplastic anemia. It was genomic DNA that served as the template for profiling TCR beta VDJ and CDR3. TCRdb re-derived calls from the reads in MiXCR, one entry per CDR3 protein. The data show a few hundred thousand distinct CDR3 sequences, 34% seen once. The sample comprised sorted CD4+, CD8+, or CD8+CD57+ T cells (not recorded which) from PBMCs. All receptors derive from a human donor in good health, serving as a control.

This chain uses TRBV7-9 with TRBJ2-7; TRBD1 aligns across 7 bases. The CDR3 length is 15 residues. After removal of 7 bases from V and 2 bases from J, the junction contained 11 bases not matched to a gene. Germline V lookup: CDR1 SEHNR, CDR2 FQNEAQ (reference sequence). CDR3 protein: CASTQHRDSPYEQYF. DNA of the CDR3: TGTGCCAGCACTCAACACCGGGACAGCCCCTACGAGCAGTACTTC.

The count of this clonotype is one. A read error may account for a junction end that differs from germline. This rearrangement joins TRBV15 to TRBJ1-2, with TRBD1 matching over 10 bases. The length of the CDR3 is 16 residues. Germline V lookup: CDR1 LNHNV, CDR2 YYDKDF (reference sequence). CDR3 in DNA: TGCGCCACCAGCAGCTTGGGGGACAGGGGTAACTATGGCTACACCTTC. Encoded protein: CATSSLGDRGNYGYTF.

Notes on this clonotype: A much larger clone is a single base away; this may be a read error. CDR3 loop: CASSLRPGGDLHF. In DNA form, the CDR3 reads TGCGCCAGCAGCTTGAGGCCAGGGGGCGACCTCCACTTT. This rearrangement joins TRBV5-1 to TRBJ1-6; 8 bases align to TRBD1. The V gene end was trimmed by 1 base and the J gene end by 15 bases; junction bases not matched to a gene: 6. The CDR3 contains 13 residues. Germline CDR1 and CDR2: SGHRS and YFSETQ.

The chain couples TRBV29-1 to TRBJ2-7, with 9 nucleotides matching TRBD1. This CDR3 has 14 amino acids. Looked up from germline, CDR1 is SQVTM and CDR2 is ANQGSEA. The J segment lost 5 bases and the V segment lost 3 bases, leaving 8 bases of the junction unmatched. The CDR3: CSVETGTGYHEQYF. Written as DNA, the CDR3 is TGCAGCGTTGAGACCGGGACAGGGTACCACGAGCAGTACTTC.

This clonotype came up many times. The chain has TRBV11-2 and TRBJ2-7; 7 nucleotides align to TRBD1. Germline V CDR1 and CDR2: SGHAT, FQNNGV. The V and J ends lost 3 bases and 6 bases, in that order; junction bases with no gene match: 8. The CDR3 loop spans 14 amino acids. CDR3 residues: CASSFAGQALEQYF. The CDR3 DNA sequence: TGTGCCAGCAGCTTTGCCGGACAGGCTCTCGAGCAGTACTTC.

This chain uses TRBV9 with TRBJ1-1; no definite D call. Germline CDR1 is SGDLS and CDR2 is YYNGEE. This CDR3 has 15 amino acids. Trimming pared 0 bases from V and 4 bases from J, leaving 13 bases between. The CDR3 DNA reads as TGTGCCAGCAGCGTAGGGTCGGGTCTGGGCACTGAAGCTTTCTTT. Translated, it gives CASSVGSGLGTEAFF.

The CDR3, as DNA: TGTGCCAGCAGCCCCTTTATTGCAGGGGAGGACCAGCCCCAGCATTTT. Its translation: CASSPFIAGEDQPQHF. The chain carries TRBV6-1 and TRBJ1-5, with D possibly matching TRBD1 (6 bases). CDR3 size: 16 residues. Trimming cost V 6 bases and J 7 bases, with 22 bases left between them. Germline CDR1 reads MNHNS; CDR2 reads SASEGT.

Regarding this clonotype: This could be a read error, since a much larger clone is one nucleotide away. The chain carries TRBV11-2 and TRBJ1-6; D perhaps matches TRBD1 (5 bases). This CDR3 is built from 16 residues. CDR1 and CDR2 from the germline V gene are SGHAT and FQNNGV. Trimming removed 0 bases at V and 5 bases at J, with 11 bases between. CDR3 nucleotides: TGTGCCAGCAGCTTAGACAGGCACAGGAATAATTCACCCCTCCACTTT. Protein sequence: CASSLDRHRNNSPLHF.

This clonotype was picked up many times. The J gene is TRBJ1-2, the V gene TRBV29-1; 8 positions match TRBD1. The ends lost 0 bases at V and 7 bases at J; junction bases unmatched: 4. The length of the CDR3 is 13 residues. The germline gives CDR1 SQVTM, CDR2 ANQGSEA. This CDR3 is CSVEEAGGFGYTF. In DNA form, the CDR3 reads TGCAGCGTTGAAGAGGCAGGGGGCTTTGGCTACACCTTC.

The chain recombines TRBV14 with TRBJ2-5; D possibly corresponds to TRBD2 (5 bases). V lost 2 bases and J 1 base, leaving 14 bases between the germline ends. CDR1 SGHDN and CDR2 FVKESK come from the germline V gene. The CDR3 is made up of 16 amino acids. The chain's CDR3 is CASSQWPADIQETQYF. The CDR3 DNA reads TGTGCCAGCAGCCAATGGCCAGCGGATATCCAAGAGACCCAGTACTTC.

This clonotype was counted at least ten times. V and J are TRBV7-9 and TRBJ1-1; the D gene is possibly TRBD1 (5 bases). Trimming removed 2 bases from V and 1 base from J, with 8 bases in between. Germline lookup yields CDR1 SEHNR and CDR2 FQNEAQ (reference sequence). The CDR3 spans 14 residues. This CDR3 reads CASSLRGTNTEAFF. The CDR3 DNA reads as TGTGCCAGCAGCTTACGGGGGACGAACACTGAAGCTTTCTTT.

The J gene is TRBJ1-6, the V gene TRBV14; weak D call: TRBD1 (6 bases). There are 15 residues in the CDR3. Per the germline V gene, CDR1 is SGHDN and CDR2 is FVKESK. Trimming stripped 5 bases from V and 15 bases from J, with 23 bases between. The DNA for the CDR3 is TGTGCCAGCAGCAAGAGATTGTCCCCTGGGGGCCTCCTCCACTTT. Translated: CASSKRLSPGGLLHF.

As concerns this clonotype: A much larger clone lies a single base off, so this may be a read error. The chain combines TRBV2 with TRBJ2-1; 7 nucleotides match TRBD2. The CDR3 consists of 14 residues. The J segment lost 6 bases and the V segment lost 6 bases, leaving 8 bases of the junction unmatched. Germline CDR1 reads SNHLY; CDR2 reads FYNNEI. The CDR3: CASSTGLGSNEQFF. The CDR3 DNA is TGTGCCAGCAGCACCGGACTAGGCAGCAATGAGCAGTTCTTC.

With regard to this clonotype: A much larger clone differs by one base, so this may be a read error. The CDR3 ends on some other residue instead of the conserved phenylalanine or tryptophan, so this is likely a read error. J is TRBJ2-7 and V is TRBV7-3; TRBD2 matches 9 bases. The germline CDR1 and CDR2 sequences are SGHTA and FQGTGA. CDR3 size: 15 residues. V dropped 2 bases and J dropped 3; count of bases not matched to a gene: 5. In DNA form, the CDR3 reads TGTGCCAGCAGCTTATCAGCGGGAGGATACTACGAGCAGTACCTC. This encodes CASSLSAGGYYEQYL.

The genes are TRBV2 and TRBJ2-7, with 11 bases matching TRBD1. This CDR3 has 15 residues. V gave up 8 bases and J gave up 4 bases; unmatched junction bases: 10. Germline V gene sequence: CDR1 SNHLY, CDR2 FYNNEI. CDR3 sequence reads: CASGQGASGTYEQYF. CDR3 nucleotides: TGTGCCAGCGGACAGGGGGCTAGCGGGACTTACGAGCAGTACTTC.

Notes on this clonotype: The missing conserved phenylalanine or tryptophan at the end of this CDR3 makes a read error likely. The chain joins TRBV11-2 to TRBJ2-7, with unresolved D. This CDR3 is 11 amino acids long. The germline V gene has CDR1 SGHAT and CDR2 FQNNGV. V shed 1 base and J shed 6 bases, with 4 bases lying between them. CDR3 sequence: CASSLVSEQYL. The CDR3 bases are TGTGCCAGCAGCTTAGTTTCCGAGCAGTACCTC.

This clonotype has only a few counts. The CDR3 here is CASSLSAYGYTF. The DNA for the CDR3 is TGTGCCAGCAGCTTGTCCGCCTATGGCTACACCTTC. The chain is built from TRBV6-2 or TRBV6-3 and TRBJ1-2; no clear D gene. Germline-derived CDR1 and CDR2 are MNHEY and SVGEGT. V lost 6 bases to trimming and J lost 4 bases, with 9 bases between them. CDR3 length equals 12 residues.

In its sample, this clonotype was seen many times. The V and J genes are TRBV2 and TRBJ2-5; 9 bases map to TRBD1. Per the germline V gene, CDR1 is SNHLY and CDR2 is FYNNEI. Losses at the gene ends were 10 bases for V and 4 bases for J; bases not matched to a gene: 4. The CDR3 sequence is 12 residues long. This chain's CDR3 is CATGQGGETQYF. CDR3 coding DNA: TGTGCCACGGGACAGGGAGGAGAGACCCAGTACTTC. The full variable domain, completed using reference TRBV2 and TRBJ2-5, is EPEVTQTPSHQVTQMGQEVILRCVPISNHLYFYWYRQILGQKVEFLVSFYNNEISEKSEIFDDQFSVERPDGSNFTLKIRSTKLEDSAMYFCATGQGGETQYFGPGTRLLVL.

Regarding this clonotype: One end of the junction does not line up with germline, which may come from a read error. As DNA, the CDR3 is TGCGCCAGCAGCTTGGCCGAGACAGTTAGCCACGAGCAGCACTTC. Its protein product is CASSLAETVSHEQHF. V is TRBV5-1 and J is TRBJ2-7; D perhaps matches TRBD1 (5 bases). The CDR3 has 15 amino acids. Germline loops: CDR1 SGHRS, CDR2 YFSETQ.

The chain has TRBV30 and TRBJ1-1; D not resolved. The CDR3 sequence is 13 residues long. V lost 2 bases and J 4 bases, leaving 11 bases between the germline ends. The germline CDR1 and CDR2 sequences are GTSNPN and SVGIG (reference sequence). The CDR3 is CAWSPVWGTEAFF. The CDR3 coding sequence is TGTGCCTGGAGTCCGGTTTGGGGCACTGAAGCTTTCTTT.

In the case of this clonotype: This may come from a read error, since a much larger clone is one base off. V gene TRBV2 combines with J gene TRBJ1-2; D might be TRBD1 (6 bases). Per germline, CDR1 SNHLY and CDR2 FYNNEI. The CDR3 is 20 residues long. DNA for the CDR3: TGTGCCGGCAGTGAATTTGTAAAGGTTGGTACAGGGTTTCGATTATATGGCTACACCTTC. Translated: CAGSEFVKVGTGFRLYGYTF.

Many counts were recorded for this clonotype. This chain uses TRBV7-9 with TRBJ2-7; the D gene is possibly TRBD2 (6 bases). Germline V gives CDR1 SEHNR, CDR2 FQNEAQ (reference sequence). The V and J ends lost 6 bases and 3 bases respectively, with 15 bases between them. CDR3 length equals 14 residues. In DNA form, the CDR3 reads TGTGCCAGCAGTTTTAGGGACTCCAGCTACGAGCAGTACTTC. Encoded protein: CASSFRDSSYEQYF.

This clonotype was observed many times. The V and J genes are TRBV9 and TRBJ2-1, with 9 bases fitting TRBD1. V shed 1 base and J 8 bases; nucleotides not matched to a gene: 4. The CDR3 covers 14 residues. Germline loops: CDR1 SGDLS, CDR2 YYNGEE. The CDR3 loop reads CASSVRDRADEQFF. CDR3 bases: TGTGCCAGCAGCGTACGGGACAGGGCCGATGAGCAGTTCTTC.

The chain recombines TRBV2 with TRBJ2-3, with TRBD2 matching 8 bases. The CDR3 length is 13 residues. J gave up 6 bases and V 7 bases, and 6 bases lay outside the gene matches. Germline loops: CDR1 SNHLY, CDR2 FYNNEI. The CDR3 coding sequence is TGTGCCAGCAAGGACGGGGGGGCCGATACGCAGTATTTT. Its protein is CASKDGGADTQYF.

The genes are TRBV5-1 and TRBJ2-2; D remains ambiguous. The V end lost 0 bases, the J end lost 2 bases, and 8 bases lay between the germline ends. From germline, CDR1 is SGHRS and CDR2 YFSETQ. CDR3 length: 15 residues. The CDR3 spells CASSLGSVNTGELFF. CDR3 DNA: TGCGCCAGCAGCTTGGGTAGTGTTAACACCGGGGAGCTGTTTTTT.

This clonotype was picked up many times. V usage is TRBV2 and J usage is TRBJ1-1, with a weak D call TRBD1 (6 bases). Germline V gene sequence: CDR1 SNHLY, CDR2 FYNNEI. The V end lost 4 bases, the J end lost 6 bases, and 18 bases lay between the germline ends. The CDR3 is 15 residues long. In DNA, the CDR3 is TGTGCCAGCAGTGCCGCGAGGGGGATTATGTCTGAAGCTTTCTTT. Encoded protein: CASSAARGIMSEAFF.

The chain employs TRBV20-1 and TRBJ2-3, with a possible D match to TRBD2 (7 bases). CDR3 length: 15 amino acids. In germline, CDR1 is DFQATT, CDR2 SNEGSKA (reference sequence). The germline V and J ends were trimmed by 5 bases and 5 bases, with 20 bases remaining between them. CDR3 in amino acids: CSALLSRGPEDTQYF. In nucleotides, the CDR3 is TGCAGTGCTCTCCTTTCGCGGGGGCCTGAAGATACGCAGTATTTT.

This clonotype was observed a few times. The rearrangement links TRBV5-1 to TRBJ1-1, with a tentative D call TRBD1 (5 bases). The germline V gene has CDR1 SGHRS and CDR2 YFSETQ. Between the trimmed V and J ends, which lost 4 bases and 4 bases, there was a span of 14 bases. CDR3 length equals 14 residues. CDR3 sequence reads: CASSTGAEITEAFF. CDR3 in DNA: TGCGCCAGCAGCACCGGGGCGGAGATCACTGAAGCTTTCTTT.

This rearrangement joins TRBV2 to TRBJ2-7; D could derive from TRBD1 or TRBD2 (6 bases each). Trimming removed 1 base at V and 5 bases at J, with 15 bases between. Germline CDR1 is SNHLY and CDR2 is FYNNEI. The CDR3 consists of 15 residues. CDR3 region: CASSEGGAGAHEQYF. CDR3 bases: TGTGCCAGCAGTGAAGGCGGGGCAGGGGCCCACGAGCAGTACTTC.

CDR3 protein: CASQSDSNQPQHF. The CDR3 DNA sequence: TGTGCCTCCCAGTCGGATAGCAATCAGCCCCAGCATTTT. The rearrangement uses TRBV2 and TRBJ1-5; D remains ambiguous. V lost 11 bases, J lost 0 bases, and 11 bases lay in between. CDR1 and CDR2 from the germline V gene are SNHLY and FYNNEI. This CDR3 comprises 13 residues.

The rearrangement uses TRBV7-2 and TRBJ1-2; D is undetermined. CDR3 length: 13 residues. V was shortened by 3 bases and J by 4 bases, with 9 bases between the two germline ends. The germline CDR1 and CDR2 sequences are SGHTA and FQGNSA. CDR3 sequence: CASSFDLGYGYTF. In DNA form, the CDR3 reads TGTGCCAGCAGCTTCGACTTAGGCTATGGCTACACCTTC.